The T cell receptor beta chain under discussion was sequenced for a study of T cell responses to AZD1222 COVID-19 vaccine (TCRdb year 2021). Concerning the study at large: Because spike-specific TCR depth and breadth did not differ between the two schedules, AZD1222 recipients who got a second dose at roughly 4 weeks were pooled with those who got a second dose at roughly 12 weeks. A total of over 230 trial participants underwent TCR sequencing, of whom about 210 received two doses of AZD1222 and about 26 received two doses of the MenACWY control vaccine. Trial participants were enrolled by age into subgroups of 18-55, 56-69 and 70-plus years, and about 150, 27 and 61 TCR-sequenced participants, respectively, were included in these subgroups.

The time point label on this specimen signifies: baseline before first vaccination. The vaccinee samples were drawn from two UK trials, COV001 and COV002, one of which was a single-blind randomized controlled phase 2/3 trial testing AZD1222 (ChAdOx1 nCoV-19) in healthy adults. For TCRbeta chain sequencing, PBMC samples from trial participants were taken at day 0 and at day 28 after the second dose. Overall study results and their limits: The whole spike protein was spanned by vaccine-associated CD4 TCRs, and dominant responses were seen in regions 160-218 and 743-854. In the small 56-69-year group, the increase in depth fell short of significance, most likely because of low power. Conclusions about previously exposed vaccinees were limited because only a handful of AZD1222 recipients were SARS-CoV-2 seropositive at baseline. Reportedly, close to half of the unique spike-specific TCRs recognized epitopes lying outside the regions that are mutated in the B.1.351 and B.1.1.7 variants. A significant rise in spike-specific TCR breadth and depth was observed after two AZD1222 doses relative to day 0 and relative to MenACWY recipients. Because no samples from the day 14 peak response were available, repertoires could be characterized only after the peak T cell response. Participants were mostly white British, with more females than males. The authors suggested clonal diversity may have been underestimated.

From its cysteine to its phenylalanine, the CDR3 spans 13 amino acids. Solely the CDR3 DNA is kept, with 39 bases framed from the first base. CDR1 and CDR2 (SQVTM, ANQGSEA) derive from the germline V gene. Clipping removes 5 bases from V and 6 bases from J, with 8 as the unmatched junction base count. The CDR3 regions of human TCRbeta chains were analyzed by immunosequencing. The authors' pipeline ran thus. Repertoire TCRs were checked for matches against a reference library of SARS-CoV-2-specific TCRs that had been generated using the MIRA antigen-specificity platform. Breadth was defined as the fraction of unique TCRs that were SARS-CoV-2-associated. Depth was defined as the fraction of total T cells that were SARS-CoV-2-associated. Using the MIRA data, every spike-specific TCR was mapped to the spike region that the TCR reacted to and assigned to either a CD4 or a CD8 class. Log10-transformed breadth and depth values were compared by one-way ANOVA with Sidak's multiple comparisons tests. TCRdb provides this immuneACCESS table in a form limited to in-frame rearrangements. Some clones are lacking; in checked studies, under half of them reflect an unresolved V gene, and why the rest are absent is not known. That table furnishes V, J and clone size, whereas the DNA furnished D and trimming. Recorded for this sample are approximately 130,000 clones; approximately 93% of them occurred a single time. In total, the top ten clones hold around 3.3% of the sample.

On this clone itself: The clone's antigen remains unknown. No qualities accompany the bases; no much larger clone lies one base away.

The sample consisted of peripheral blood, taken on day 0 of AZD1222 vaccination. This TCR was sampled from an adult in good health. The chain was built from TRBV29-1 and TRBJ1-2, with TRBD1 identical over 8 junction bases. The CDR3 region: CSVRTGSGNGYTF. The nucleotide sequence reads TGCAGCGTTCGGACAGGGTCGGGGAATGGCTACACCTTC.